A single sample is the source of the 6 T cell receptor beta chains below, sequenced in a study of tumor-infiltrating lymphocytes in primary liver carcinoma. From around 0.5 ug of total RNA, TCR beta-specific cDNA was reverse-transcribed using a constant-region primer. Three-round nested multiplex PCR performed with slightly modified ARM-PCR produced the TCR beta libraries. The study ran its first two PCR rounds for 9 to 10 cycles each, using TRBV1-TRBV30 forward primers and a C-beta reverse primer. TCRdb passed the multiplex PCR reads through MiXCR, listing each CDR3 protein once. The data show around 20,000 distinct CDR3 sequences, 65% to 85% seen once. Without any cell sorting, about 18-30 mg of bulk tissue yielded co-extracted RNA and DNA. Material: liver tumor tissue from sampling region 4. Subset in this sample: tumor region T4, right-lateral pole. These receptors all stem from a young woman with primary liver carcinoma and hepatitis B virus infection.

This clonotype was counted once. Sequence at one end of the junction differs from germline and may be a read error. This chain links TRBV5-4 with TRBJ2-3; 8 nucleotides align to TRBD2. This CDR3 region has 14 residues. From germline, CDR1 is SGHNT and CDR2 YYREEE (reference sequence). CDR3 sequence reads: CASNHREGTDTQYF. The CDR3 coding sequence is TGTGCCAGCAACCACCGGGAGGGAACAGATACACAGTATTTT. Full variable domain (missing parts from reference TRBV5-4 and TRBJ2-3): ETGVTQSPTHLIKTRGQQVTLRCSSQSGHNTVSWYQQALGQGPQFIFQYYREEENGRGNFPPRFSGLQFPNYSSELNVNALELDDSALYLCASNHREGTDTQYFGPGTRLTVL.

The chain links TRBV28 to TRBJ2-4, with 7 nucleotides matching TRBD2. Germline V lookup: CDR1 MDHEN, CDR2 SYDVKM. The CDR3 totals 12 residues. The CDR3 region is CGNMGGVNIQYF. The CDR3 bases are TGTGGCAACATGGGGGGGGTAAACATTCAGTACTTC.

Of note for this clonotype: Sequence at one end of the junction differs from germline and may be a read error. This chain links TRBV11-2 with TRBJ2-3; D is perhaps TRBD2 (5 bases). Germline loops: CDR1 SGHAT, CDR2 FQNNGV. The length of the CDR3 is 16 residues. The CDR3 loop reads CASSPRETSSTDMQYF. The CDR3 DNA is TGTGCCAGCAGCCCAAGGGAGACGTCGAGTACAGATATGCAGTATTTT.

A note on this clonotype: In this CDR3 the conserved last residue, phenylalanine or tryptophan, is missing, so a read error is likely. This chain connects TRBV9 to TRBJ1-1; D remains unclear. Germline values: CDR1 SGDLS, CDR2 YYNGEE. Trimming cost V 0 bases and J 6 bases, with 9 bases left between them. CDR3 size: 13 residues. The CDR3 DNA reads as TGTGCCAGCAGCGTAGGAGTGGGCGCTGAAGCTTTCTAT. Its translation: CASSVGVGAEAFY.

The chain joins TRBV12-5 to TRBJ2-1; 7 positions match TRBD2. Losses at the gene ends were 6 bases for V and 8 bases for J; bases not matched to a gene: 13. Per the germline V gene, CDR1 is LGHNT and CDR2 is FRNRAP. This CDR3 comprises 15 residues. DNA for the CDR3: TGTGCTAGTGGAACCGGGACTACCCTTATTGATGAGCAGTTCTTC. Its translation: CASGTGTTLIDEQFF.

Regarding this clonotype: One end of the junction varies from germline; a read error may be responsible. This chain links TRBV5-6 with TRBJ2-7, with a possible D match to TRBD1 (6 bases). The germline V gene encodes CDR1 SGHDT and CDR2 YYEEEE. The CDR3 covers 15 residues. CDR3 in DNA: TGTGCCAGTGGCTTGGTTGGTTACAGGGTCTACGAGCAGCACTTC. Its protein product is CASGLVGYRVYEQHF.